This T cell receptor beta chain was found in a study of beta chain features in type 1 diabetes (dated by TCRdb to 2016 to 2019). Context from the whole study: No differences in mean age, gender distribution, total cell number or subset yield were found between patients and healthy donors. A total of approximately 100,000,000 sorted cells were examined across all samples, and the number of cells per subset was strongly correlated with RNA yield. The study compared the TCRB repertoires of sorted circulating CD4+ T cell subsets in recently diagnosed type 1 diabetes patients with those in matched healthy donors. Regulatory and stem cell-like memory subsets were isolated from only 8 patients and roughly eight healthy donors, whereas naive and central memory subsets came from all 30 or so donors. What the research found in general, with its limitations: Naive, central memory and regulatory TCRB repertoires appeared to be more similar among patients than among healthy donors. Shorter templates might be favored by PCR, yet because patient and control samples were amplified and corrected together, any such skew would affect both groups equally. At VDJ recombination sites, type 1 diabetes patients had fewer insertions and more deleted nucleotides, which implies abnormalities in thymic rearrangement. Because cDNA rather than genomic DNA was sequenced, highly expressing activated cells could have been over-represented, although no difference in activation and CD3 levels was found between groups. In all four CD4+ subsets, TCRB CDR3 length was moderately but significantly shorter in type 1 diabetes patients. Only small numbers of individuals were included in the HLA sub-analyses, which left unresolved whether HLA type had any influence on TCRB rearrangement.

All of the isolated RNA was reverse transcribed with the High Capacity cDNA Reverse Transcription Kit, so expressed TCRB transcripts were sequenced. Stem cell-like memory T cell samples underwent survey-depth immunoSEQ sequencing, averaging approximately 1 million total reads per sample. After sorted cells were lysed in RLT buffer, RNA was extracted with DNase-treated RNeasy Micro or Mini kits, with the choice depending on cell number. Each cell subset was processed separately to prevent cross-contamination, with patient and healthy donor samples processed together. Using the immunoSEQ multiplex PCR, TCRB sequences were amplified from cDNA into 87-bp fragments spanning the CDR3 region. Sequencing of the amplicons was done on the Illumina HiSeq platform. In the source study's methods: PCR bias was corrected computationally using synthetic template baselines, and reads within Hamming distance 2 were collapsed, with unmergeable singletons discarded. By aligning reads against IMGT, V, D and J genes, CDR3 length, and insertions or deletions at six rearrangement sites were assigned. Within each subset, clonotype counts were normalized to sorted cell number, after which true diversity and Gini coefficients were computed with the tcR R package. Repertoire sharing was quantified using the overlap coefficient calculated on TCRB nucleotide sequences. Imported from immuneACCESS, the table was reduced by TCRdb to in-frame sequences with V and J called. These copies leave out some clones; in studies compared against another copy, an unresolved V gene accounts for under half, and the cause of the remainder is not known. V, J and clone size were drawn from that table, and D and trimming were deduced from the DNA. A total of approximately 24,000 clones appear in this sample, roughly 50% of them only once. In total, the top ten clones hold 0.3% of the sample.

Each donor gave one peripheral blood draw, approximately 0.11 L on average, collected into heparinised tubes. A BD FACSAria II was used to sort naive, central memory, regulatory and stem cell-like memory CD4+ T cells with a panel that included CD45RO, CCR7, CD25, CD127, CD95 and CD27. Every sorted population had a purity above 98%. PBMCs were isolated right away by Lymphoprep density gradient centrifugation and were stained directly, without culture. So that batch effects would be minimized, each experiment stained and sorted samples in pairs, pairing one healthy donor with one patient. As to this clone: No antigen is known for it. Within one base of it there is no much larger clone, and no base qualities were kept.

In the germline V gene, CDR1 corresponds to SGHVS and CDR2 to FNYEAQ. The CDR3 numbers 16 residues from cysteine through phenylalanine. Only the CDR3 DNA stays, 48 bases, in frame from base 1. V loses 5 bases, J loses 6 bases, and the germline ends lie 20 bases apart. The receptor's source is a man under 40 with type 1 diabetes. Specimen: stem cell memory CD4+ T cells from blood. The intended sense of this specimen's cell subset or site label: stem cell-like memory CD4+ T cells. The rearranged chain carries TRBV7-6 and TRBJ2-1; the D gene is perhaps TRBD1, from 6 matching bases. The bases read TGTGCCAGCAGCGCCTCAGCAGGGGTGCTCGGCAATGAGCAGTTCTTC. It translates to CASSASAGVLGNEQFF.